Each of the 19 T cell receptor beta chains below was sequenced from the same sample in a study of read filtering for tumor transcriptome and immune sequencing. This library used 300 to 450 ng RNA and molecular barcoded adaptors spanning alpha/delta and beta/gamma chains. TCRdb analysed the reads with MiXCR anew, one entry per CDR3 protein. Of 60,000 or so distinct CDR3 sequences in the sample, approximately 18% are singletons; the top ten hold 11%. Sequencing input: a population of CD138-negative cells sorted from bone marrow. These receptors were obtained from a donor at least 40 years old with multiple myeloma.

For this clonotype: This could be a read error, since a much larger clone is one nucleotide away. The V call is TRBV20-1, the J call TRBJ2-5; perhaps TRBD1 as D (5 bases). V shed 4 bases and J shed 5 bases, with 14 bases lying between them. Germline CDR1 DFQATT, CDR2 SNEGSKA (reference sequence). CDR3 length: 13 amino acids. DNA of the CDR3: TGCAGTGCTATTAGGGGAATGGTGGAGACCCAGTACTTC. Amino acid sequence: CSAIRGMVETQYF.

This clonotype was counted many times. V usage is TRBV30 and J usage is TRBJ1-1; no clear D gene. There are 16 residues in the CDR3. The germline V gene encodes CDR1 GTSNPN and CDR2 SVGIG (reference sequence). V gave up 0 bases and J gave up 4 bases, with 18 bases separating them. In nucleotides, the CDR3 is TGTGCCTGGAGTGTATTAGGAGGCAGAGGTCCCACTGAAGCTTTCTTT. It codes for CAWSVLGGRGPTEAFF.

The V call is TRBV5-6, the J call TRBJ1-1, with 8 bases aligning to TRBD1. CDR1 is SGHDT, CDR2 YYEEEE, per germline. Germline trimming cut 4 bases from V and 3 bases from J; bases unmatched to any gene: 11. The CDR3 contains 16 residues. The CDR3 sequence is CASSPLFDRGDTEAFF. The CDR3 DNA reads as TGTGCCAGCAGCCCGCTGTTCGACAGGGGAGACACTGAAGCTTTCTTT.

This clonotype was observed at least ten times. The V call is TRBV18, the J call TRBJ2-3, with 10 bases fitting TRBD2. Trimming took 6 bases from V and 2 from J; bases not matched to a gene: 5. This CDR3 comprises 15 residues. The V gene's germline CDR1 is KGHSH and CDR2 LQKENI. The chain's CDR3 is CASSSSGGDTDTQYF. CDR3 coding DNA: TGTGCCAGCTCGTCGAGCGGGGGGGACACAGATACGCAGTATTTT.

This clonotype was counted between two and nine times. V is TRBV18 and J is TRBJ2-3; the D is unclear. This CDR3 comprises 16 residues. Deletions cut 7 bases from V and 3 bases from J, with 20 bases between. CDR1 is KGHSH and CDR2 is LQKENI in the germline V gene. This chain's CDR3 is CASYLRSGYGTDTQYF. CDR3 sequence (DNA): TGTGCCAGCTACCTTCGTTCCGGCTACGGGACAGATACGCAGTATTTT. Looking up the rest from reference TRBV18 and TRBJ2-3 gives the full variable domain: NAGVMQNPRHLVRRRGQEARLRCSPMKGHSHVYWYRQLPEEGLKFMVYLQKENIIDESGMPKERFSAEFPKEGPSILRIQQVVRGDSAAYFCASYLRSGYGTDTQYFGPGTRLTVL.

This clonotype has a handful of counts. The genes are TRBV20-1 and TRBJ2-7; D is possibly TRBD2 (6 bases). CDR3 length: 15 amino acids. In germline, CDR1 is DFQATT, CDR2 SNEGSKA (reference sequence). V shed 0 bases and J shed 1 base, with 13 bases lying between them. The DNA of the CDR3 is TGCAGTGCTAGAGATTTGACTAGTATTTCCTACGAGCAGTACTTC. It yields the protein CSARDLTSISYEQYF.

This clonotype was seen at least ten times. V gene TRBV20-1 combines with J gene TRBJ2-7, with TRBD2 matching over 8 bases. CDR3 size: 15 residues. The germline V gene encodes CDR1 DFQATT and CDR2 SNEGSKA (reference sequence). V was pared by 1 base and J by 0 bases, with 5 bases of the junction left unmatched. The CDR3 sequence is CSARVSGSLSYEQYF. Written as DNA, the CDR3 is TGCAGTGCTAGAGTAAGCGGGAGTCTCTCCTACGAGCAGTACTTC.

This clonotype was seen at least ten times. CDR3 region: CSVEDPAGGFETQYF. For the CDR3, the DNA is TGCAGCGTTGAAGATCCAGCGGGAGGGTTTGAGACCCAGTACTTC. The V gene is TRBV29-1, the J gene TRBJ2-5; 10 bases are a match to TRBD2. Looked up from germline, CDR1 is SQVTM and CDR2 is ANQGSEA. The ends lost 0 bases at V and 5 bases at J; junction bases unmatched: 6. This CDR3 comprises 15 residues.

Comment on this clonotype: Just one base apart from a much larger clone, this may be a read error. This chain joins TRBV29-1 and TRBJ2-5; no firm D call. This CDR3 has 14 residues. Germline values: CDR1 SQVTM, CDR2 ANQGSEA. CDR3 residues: CSVDSLNHQETQHF. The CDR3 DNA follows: TGCAGCGTTGACTCCTTGAATCACCAAGAGACCCAGCACTTC.

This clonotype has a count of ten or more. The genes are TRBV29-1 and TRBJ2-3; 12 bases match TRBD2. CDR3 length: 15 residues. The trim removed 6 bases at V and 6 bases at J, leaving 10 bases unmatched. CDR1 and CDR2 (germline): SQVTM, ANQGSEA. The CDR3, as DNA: TGCAGCGTGTTCCCGGGACTAGCGGGTCTGGATACGCAGTATTTT. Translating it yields CSVFPGLAGLDTQYF.

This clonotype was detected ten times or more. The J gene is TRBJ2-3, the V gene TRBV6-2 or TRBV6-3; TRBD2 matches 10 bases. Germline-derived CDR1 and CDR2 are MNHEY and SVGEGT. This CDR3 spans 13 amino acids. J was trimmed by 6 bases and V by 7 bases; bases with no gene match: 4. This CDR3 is CASNPSGSDTQYF. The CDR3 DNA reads TGTGCCAGCAACCCTAGCGGGAGTGATACGCAGTATTTT.

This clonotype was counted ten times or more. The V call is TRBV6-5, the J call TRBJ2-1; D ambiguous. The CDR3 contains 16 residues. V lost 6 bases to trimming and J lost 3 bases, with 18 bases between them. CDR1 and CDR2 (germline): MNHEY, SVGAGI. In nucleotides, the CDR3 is TGTGCCAGCAGCTCGACTGCAGAGCTCTACTACAATGAGCAGTTCTTC. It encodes CASSSTAELYYNEQFF.

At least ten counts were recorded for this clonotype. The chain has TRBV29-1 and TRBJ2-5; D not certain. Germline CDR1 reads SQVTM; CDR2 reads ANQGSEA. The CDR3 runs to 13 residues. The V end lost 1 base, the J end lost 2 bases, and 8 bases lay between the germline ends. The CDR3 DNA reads TGCAGCGTTGAAGGACAAGATCAAGAGACCCAGTACTTC. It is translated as CSVEGQDQETQYF.

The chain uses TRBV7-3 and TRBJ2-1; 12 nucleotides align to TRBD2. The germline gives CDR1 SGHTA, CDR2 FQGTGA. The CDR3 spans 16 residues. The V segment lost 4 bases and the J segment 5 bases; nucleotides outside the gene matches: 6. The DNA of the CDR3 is TGTGCCAGCAGCTCCGGGACTAGCGGGCAACACAATGAGCAGTTCTTC. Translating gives CASSSGTSGQHNEQFF.

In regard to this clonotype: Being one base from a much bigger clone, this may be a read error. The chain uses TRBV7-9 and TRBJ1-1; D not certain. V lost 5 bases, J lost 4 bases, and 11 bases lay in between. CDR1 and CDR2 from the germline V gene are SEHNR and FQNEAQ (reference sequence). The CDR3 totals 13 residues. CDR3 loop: CASSLKKGTEAFF. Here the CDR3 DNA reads TGTGCCAGCAGCCTTAAAAAGGGCACTGAAGCTTTCTTT.

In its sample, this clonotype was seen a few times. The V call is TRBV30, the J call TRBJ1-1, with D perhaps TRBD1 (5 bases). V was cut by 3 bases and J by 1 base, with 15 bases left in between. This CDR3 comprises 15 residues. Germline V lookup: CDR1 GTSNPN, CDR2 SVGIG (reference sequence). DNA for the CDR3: TGTGCCTGGAGCTCTTGGGGGGGGACGAACACTGAAGCTTTCTTT. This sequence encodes CAWSSWGGTNTEAFF.

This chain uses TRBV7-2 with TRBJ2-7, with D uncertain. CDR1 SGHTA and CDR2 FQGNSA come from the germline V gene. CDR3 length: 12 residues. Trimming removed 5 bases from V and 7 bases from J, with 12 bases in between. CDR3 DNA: TGTGCCAGCAGCCCTGTAAACCGTGAGCAGTACTTC. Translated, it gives CASSPVNREQYF.

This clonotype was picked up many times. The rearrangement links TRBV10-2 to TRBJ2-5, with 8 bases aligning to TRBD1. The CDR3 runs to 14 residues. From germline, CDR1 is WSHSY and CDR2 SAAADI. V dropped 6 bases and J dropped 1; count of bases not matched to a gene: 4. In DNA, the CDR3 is TGCGCCAGCAGATCAGGGGGCCGCCAAGAGACCCAGTACTTC. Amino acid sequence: CASRSGGRQETQYF.

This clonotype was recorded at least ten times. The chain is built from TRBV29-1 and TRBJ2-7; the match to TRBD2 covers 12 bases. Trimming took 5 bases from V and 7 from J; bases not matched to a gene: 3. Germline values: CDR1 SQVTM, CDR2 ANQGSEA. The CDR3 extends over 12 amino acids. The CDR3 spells CSVSSGGAEQYF. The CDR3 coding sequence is TGCAGCGTTTCTAGCGGGGGGGCTGAGCAGTACTTC.